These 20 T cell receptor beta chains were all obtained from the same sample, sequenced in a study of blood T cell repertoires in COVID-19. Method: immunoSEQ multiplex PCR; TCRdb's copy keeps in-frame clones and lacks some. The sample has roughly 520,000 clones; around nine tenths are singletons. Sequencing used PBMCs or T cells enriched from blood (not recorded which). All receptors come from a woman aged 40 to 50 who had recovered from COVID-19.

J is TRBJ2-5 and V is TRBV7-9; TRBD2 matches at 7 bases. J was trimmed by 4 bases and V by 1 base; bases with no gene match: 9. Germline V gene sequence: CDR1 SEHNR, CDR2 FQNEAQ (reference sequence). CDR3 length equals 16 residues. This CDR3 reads CASSLGLAEAGETQYF. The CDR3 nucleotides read TGTGCCAGCAGCTTAGGTCTAGCGGAGGCAGGAGAGACCCAGTACTTC.

CDR3 protein: CASGSGGGGYTF. CDR3 bases: TGTGCTAGTGGTTCGGGGGGTGGGGGCTACACCTTC. The chain has TRBV12-5 and TRBJ1-2; possible D gene TRBD1, 5 bases. The germline V gene has CDR1 LGHNT and CDR2 FRNRAP. V was pared by 4 bases and J by 8 bases, with 11 bases between. This CDR3 region has 12 residues.

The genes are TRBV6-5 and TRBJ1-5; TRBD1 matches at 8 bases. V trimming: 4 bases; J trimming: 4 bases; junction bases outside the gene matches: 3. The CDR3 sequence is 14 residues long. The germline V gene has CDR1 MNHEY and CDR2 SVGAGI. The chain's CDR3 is CASSLTGENQPQHF. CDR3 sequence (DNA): TGTGCCAGCAGTTTGACAGGGGAAAATCAGCCCCAGCATTTT.

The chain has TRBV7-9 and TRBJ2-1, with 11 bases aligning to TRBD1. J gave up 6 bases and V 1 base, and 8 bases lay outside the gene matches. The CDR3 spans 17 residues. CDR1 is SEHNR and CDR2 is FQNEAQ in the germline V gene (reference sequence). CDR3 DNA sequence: TGTGCCAGCAGCTTAGTTTTCGCTGGGACAGGGGGCAATGAGCAGTTCTTC. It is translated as CASSLVFAGTGGNEQFF.

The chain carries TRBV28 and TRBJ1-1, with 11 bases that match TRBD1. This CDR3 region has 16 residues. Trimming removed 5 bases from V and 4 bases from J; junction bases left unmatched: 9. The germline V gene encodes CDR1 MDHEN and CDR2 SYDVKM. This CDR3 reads CASSPQDRGLRTEAFF. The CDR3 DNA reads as TGTGCCAGCAGTCCTCAGGACAGGGGGCTTCGCACTGAAGCTTTCTTT.

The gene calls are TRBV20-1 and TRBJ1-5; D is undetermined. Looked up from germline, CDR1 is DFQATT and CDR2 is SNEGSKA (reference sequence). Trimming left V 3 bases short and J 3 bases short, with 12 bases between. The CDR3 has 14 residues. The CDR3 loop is CSASGLRDNQPQHF. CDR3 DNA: TGCAGTGCTAGTGGGTTGAGGGACAATCAGCCCCAGCATTTT.

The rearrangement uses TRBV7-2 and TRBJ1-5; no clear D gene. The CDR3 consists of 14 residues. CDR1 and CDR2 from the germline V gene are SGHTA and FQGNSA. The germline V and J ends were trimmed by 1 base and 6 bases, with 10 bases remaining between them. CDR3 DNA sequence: TGTGCCAGCAGCTTAGAACGGAGCGGTCAGCCCCAGCATTTT. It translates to CASSLERSGQPQHF.

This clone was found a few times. CDR3 nucleotides: TGTGCCAGCGCCCGGGACAGTTTTAGCAATCAGCCCCAGCATTTT. Protein product: CASARDSFSNQPQHF. This chain links TRBV11-2 with TRBJ1-5, with 7 nucleotides matching TRBD1. Germline CDR1 and CDR2: SGHAT and FQNNGV. CDR3 length equals 15 residues. The junction had 7 bases not matched to a gene; V was cut back by 8 bases and J by 0 bases. Full variable domain (remainder filled in from reference TRBV11-2 and TRBJ1-5): EAGVAQSPRYKIIEKRQSVAFWCNPISGHATLYWYQQILGQGPKLLIQFQNNGVVDDSQLPKDRFSAERLKGVDSTLKIQPAKLEDSAVYLCASARDSFSNQPQHFGDGTRLSIL.

The CDR3 here is CASSIYSGANVLTF. In DNA form, the CDR3 reads TGTGCCAGTAGTATTTATTCTGGGGCCAACGTCCTGACTTTC. This chain links TRBV19 with TRBJ2-6; D not certain. The V gene lost 3 bases and the J gene lost 1 base, with 4 bases spanning the gap. Germline V CDR1 and CDR2: LNHDA, SQIVND (reference sequence). This CDR3 is 14 amino acids long.

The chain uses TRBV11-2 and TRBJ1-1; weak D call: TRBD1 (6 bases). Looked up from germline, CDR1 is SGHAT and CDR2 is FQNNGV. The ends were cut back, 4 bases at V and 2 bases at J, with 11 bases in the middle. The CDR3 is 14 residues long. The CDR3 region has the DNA TGTGCCAGCAGCTCCCCGGACAGAAACACTGAAGCTTTCTTT. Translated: CASSSPDRNTEAFF.

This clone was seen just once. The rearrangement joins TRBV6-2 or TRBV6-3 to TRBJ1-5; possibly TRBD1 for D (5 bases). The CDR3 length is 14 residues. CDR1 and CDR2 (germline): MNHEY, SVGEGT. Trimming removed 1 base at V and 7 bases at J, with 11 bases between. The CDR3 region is CASSYFGTEQPQHF. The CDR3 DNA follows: TGTGCCAGCAGTTACTTCGGGACTGAACAGCCCCAGCATTTT.

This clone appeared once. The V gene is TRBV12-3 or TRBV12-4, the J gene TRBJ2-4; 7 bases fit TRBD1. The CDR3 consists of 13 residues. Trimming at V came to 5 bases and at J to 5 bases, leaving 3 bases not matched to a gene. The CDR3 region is CASSTGVENIQYF. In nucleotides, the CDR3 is TGTGCCAGCAGTACAGGGGTGGAAAACATTCAGTACTTC.

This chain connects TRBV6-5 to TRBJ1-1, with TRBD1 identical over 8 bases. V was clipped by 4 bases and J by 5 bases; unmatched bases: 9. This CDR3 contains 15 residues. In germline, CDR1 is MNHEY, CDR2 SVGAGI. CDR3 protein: CASSSSPGGRTEAFF. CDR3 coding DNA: TGTGCCAGCAGTTCTTCTCCAGGGGGCAGGACTGAAGCTTTCTTT.

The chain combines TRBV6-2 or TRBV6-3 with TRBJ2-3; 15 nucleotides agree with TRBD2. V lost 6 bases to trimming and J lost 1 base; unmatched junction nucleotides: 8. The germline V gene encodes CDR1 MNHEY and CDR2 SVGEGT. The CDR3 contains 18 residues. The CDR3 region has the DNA TGTGCCAGCAGCCCCGGACTAGCGGGAGGGATACGCACAGATACGCAGTATTTT. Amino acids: CASSPGLAGGIRTDTQYF.

CDR3 nucleotides: TGTGCCAGCCCCCCGGGGATAGCCTACGAGCAGTACTTC. As protein: CASPPGIAYEQYF. The chain combines TRBV21-1 with TRBJ2-7; the D call of TRBD2 is as the table states it, not checked on the DNA. TRBV21-1 is termed a pseudogene. The CDR3 has 13 residues.

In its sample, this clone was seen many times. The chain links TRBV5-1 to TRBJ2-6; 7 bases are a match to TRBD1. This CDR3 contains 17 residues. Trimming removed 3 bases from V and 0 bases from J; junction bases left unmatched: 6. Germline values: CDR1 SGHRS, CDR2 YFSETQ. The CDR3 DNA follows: TGCGCCAGCAGCTCGACAGGGTCCTCCTCTGGGGCCAACGTCCTGACTTTC. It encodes CASSSTGSSSGANVLTF.

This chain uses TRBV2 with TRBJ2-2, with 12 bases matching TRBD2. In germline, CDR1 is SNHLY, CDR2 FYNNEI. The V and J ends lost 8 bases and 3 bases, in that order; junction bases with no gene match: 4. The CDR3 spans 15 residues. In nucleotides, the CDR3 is TGTGCCAGCTTTGGGACTAGCGGGTACACCGGGGAGCTGTTTTTT. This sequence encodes CASFGTSGYTGELFF.

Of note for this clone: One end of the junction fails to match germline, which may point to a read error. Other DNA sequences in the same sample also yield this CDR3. The CDR3 protein is CASRKTDYENEQFF. DNA of the CDR3: TGTGCCAGCAGGAAGACGGACTACGAGAATGAACAGTTCTTC. V and J are TRBV2 and TRBJ2-1; D is possibly TRBD2 (6 bases). The CDR3 spans 14 residues. Germline V CDR1 and CDR2: SNHLY, FYNNEI.

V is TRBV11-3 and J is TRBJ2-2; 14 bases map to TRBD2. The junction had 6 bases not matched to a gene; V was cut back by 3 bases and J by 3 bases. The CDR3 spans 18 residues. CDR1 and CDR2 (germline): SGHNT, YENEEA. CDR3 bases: TGTGCCAGCAGCTTCTCCGGGACTAGCGGGAGCGACACCGGGGAGCTGTTTTTT. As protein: CASSFSGTSGSDTGELFF.

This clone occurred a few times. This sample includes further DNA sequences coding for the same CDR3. This CDR3 is CASSQSDRDGNTIYF. CDR3 coding DNA: TGCGCCAGCAGCCAATCGGACAGAGATGGAAACACCATATATTTT. The chain couples TRBV4-1 to TRBJ1-3, with D maybe TRBD1 (6 bases). V dropped 2 bases and J dropped 3 bases, with 11 bases sitting between them. In germline, CDR1 is MGHRA, CDR2 YSYEKL. CDR3 length equals 15 residues.